The 17 T cell receptor beta chains below come from one sample, sequenced in a study of Ad26.COV2.S vaccination and SARS-CoV-2 variants (dated by TCRdb to the early 2020s). Read against the paper, the sample's time point label means: individuals recovered from natural SARS-CoV-2 infection. The library relied on the immunoSEQ multiplex PCR assay. The table was pulled from immuneACCESS by TCRdb, which kept in-frame rearrangements only. Such tables lose some clones; where checked, under half of the loss comes from unresolved V genes, and the rest has no known cause. Here the sample has 300,000 to 400,000 clones; around 92% occur a single time. Of the sample, 3.9% is held by the ten largest clones. The sequences come from peripheral blood, collected after recovery from COVID-19. The receptors here all came from a human donor who had recovered from COVID-19.

This chain links TRBV27 with TRBJ2-5, with 7 bases aligning to TRBD2. CDR1 is MNHEY and CDR2 is SMNVEV in the germline V gene (reference sequence). The CDR3 runs to 14 residues. The V gene end was trimmed by 2 bases and the J gene end by 1 base; junction bases not matched to a gene: 1. The CDR3 loop is CASSLQRGQETQYF. Here the CDR3 DNA reads TGTGCCAGCAGTTTACAGCGGGGCCAAGAGACCCAGTACTTC.

This chain connects TRBV19 to TRBJ1-4; D gene uncertain. Germline assignment: CDR1 LNHDA and CDR2 SQIVND (reference sequence). The CDR3 sequence is 13 residues long. V was cut by 3 bases and J by 8 bases, with 10 bases left in between. This CDR3 is CASSMSPGEKLFF. In nucleotides, the CDR3 is TGTGCCAGTAGTATGAGCCCGGGCGAAAAACTGTTTTTT. Drawing the rest from reference TRBV19 and TRBJ1-4, the complete variable domain is DGGITQSPKYLFRKEGQNVTLSCEQNLNHDAMYWYRQDPGQGLRLIYYSQIVNDFQKGDIAEGYSVSREKKESFPLTVTSAQKNPTAFYLCASSMSPGEKLFFGSGTQLSVL.

V is TRBV12-3 or TRBV12-4 and J is TRBJ1-2; D gene unclear. This CDR3 comprises 13 residues. The V end lost 3 bases, the J end lost 4 bases, and 9 bases lay between the germline ends. The CDR3 here is CASSLRYSYGYTF. As DNA, the CDR3 is TGTGCCAGCAGTTTGAGGTACAGCTATGGCTACACCTTC.

In regard to this clone: One end of the junction varies from germline; a read error may be responsible. The chain joins TRBV9 to TRBJ2-5; D perhaps matches TRBD2 (7 bases). The CDR3 length is 15 residues. Germline values: CDR1 SGDLS, CDR2 YYNGEE. This CDR3 reads CASRVDGGAGETQYF. Written as DNA, the CDR3 is TGTGCCAGCCGCGTAGATGGGGGGGCGGGCGAGACCCAGTACTTC.

V and J are TRBV9 and TRBJ2-7; the D call may be TRBD1 or TRBD2 (6 bases each). Germline V gene data show CDR1 as SGDLS and CDR2 as YYNGEE. This CDR3 region has 14 residues. Trimming removed 3 bases from V and 0 bases from J, with 10 bases in between. CDR3 sequence reads: CASSGGACSYEQYF. The CDR3, as DNA: TGTGCCAGCAGCGGGGGGGCCTGCTCCTACGAGCAGTACTTC.

The J gene is TRBJ1-5, the V gene TRBV15; TRBD1 might be the D (6 bases). V lost 5 bases, J lost 4 bases, and 9 bases lay in between. Germline values: CDR1 LNHNV, CDR2 YYDKDF (reference sequence). This CDR3 has 13 amino acids. CDR3 sequence reads: CATSGQGNQPQHF. As DNA, the CDR3 is TGTGCCACCAGCGGGCAGGGGAATCAGCCCCAGCATTTT.

CDR3 amino acids: CASRGGESGANVLTF. The CDR3, as DNA: TGTGCCAGCAGAGGGGGGGAGTCTGGGGCCAACGTCCTGACTTTC. The chain couples TRBV13 to TRBJ2-6, with D possibly TRBD2 on 7 matching bases. Germline-derived CDR1 and CDR2 are PRHDT and FYEKMQ (reference sequence). V was pared by 6 bases and J by 1 base, with 10 bases between. This CDR3 has 15 residues.

This chain uses TRBV27 with TRBJ2-2, with a tentative D call TRBD2 (5 bases). Germline V gene data show CDR1 as MNHEY and CDR2 as SMNVEV (reference sequence). The CDR3 runs 12 residues. Trimming removed 8 bases from V and 3 bases from J, with 7 bases in between. The CDR3 nucleotides read TGTGCCAGCGGACTCGACACCGGGGAGCTGTTTTTT. Amino acid sequence: CASGLDTGELFF.

The chain couples TRBV4-3 to TRBJ1-2; D call uncertain. CDR1 is LGHNA, CDR2 YSLEER, per germline. The CDR3 length is 14 residues. The ends were cut back, 0 bases at V and 6 bases at J, with 11 bases in the middle. The CDR3 protein is CASSQESVSDGYTF. In DNA, the CDR3 is TGCGCCAGCAGCCAAGAGTCAGTGAGTGATGGCTACACCTTC.

The chain combines TRBV27 with TRBJ1-4; tentative D call: TRBD1 (6 bases). The length of the CDR3 is 17 residues. Germline-derived CDR1 and CDR2 are MNHEY and SMNVEV (reference sequence). The V and J ends lost 5 bases and 3 bases respectively, with 19 bases between them. The CDR3 protein is CASSPYQGRGANEKLFF. DNA of the CDR3: TGTGCCAGCAGTCCGTACCAGGGGAGGGGTGCTAATGAAAAACTGTTTTTT.

The gene calls are TRBV5-6 and TRBJ1-1; D is undetermined. CDR1 is SGHDT, CDR2 YYEEEE, per germline. This CDR3 region has 14 residues. V lost 4 bases to trimming and J lost 4 bases, with 14 bases between them. DNA of the CDR3: TGTGCCAGCAGCCAGGCTTTTCAGCGCACTGAAGCTTTCTTT. Its translation: CASSQAFQRTEAFF. The variable domain in full, completed from reference TRBV5-6 and TRBJ1-1, reads DAGVTQSPTHLIKTRGQQVTLRCSPKSGHDTVSWYQQALGQGPQFIFQYYEEEERQRGNFPDRFSGHQFPNYSSELNVNALLLGDSALYLCASSQAFQRTEAFFGQGTRLTVV.

This clone was detected once. The chain recombines TRBV6-5 with TRBJ2-5; tentatively, D is TRBD1 or TRBD2 (5 bases each). The germline gives CDR1 MNHEY, CDR2 SVGAGI. The CDR3 sequence is 13 residues long. V was pared by 6 bases and J by 5 bases, with 13 bases between. CDR3 bases: TGTGCCAGCAGGGGGGACGGACCGGAGACCCAGTACTTC. Encoded protein: CASRGDGPETQYF.

This chain joins TRBV12-3 or TRBV12-4 and TRBJ1-1; D is uncertain. There are 12 residues in the CDR3. V was shortened by 3 bases and J by 6 bases, with 8 bases between the two germline ends. CDR3 sequence: CASSFYGPEAFF. The CDR3 DNA sequence: TGTGCCAGCAGTTTTTACGGCCCTGAAGCTTTCTTT.

The chain couples TRBV3-1 (or the pseudogene TRBV3-2) to TRBJ1-6; D is unclear. The germline V and J ends were trimmed by 0 bases and 6 bases, with 12 bases remaining between them. CDR1 and CDR2 from the germline V gene are LGHDT and YNNKEL (reference sequence). The CDR3 consists of 16 residues. The CDR3, as DNA: TGTGCCAGCAGCCAAGATTTAGGGCGGTTTAATTCACCCCTCCACTTT. Its translation: CASSQDLGRFNSPLHF.

This chain joins TRBV11-2 and TRBJ1-3; D is undetermined. This CDR3 comprises 17 residues. The germline gives CDR1 SGHAT, CDR2 FQNNGV. The germline V and J ends were trimmed by 0 bases and 1 base, with 13 bases remaining between them. The CDR3: CASSLDWQVGSGNTIYF. CDR3 DNA: TGTGCCAGCAGCTTAGATTGGCAGGTGGGATCTGGAAACACCATATATTTT.

This clone was picked up one time. The chain has TRBV19 and TRBJ1-6; D is possibly TRBD1 (5 bases). V was clipped by 9 bases and J by 6 bases, with 6 bases between them. Looked up from germline, CDR1 is LNHDA and CDR2 is SQIVND (reference sequence). The CDR3 is 11 residues long. The CDR3 protein is CASQGNSPLHF. The CDR3 DNA reads TGTGCCAGCCAGGGTAATTCACCCCTCCACTTT.

This clone was recorded once. The chain joins TRBV4-3 to TRBJ2-4; D is unresolved. Trimming stripped 0 bases from V and 0 bases from J, with 12 bases between. Germline CDR1 and CDR2: LGHNA and YSLEER. This CDR3 contains 17 residues. This CDR3 is CASSQDMVTVAKNIQYF. In nucleotides, the CDR3 is TGCGCCAGCAGCCAAGATATGGTGACCGTAGCCAAAAACATTCAGTACTTC.